The rows below give T cell receptor beta chains drawn from one sample of a study of blood T cell repertoires in COVID-19. Sequencing was performed with immunoSEQ multiplex PCR; in TCRdb, only in-frame clones are kept and a portion is missing. The sample yields about 390,000 clones, approximately 87% seen once. Sequenced input: peripheral blood. These receptors were collected from a woman aged 55 to 70 with COVID-19, enrolled during active disease. CDR3s include the opening cysteine and the closing phenylalanine or tryptophan. The D gene is left open where the match is weak. The size of a clone is reported for some rows only, either as once, few or many, or as a class for expanded clones.

>NA|TRBV3-1/TRBV3-2|TRBJ1-2|NA
CASSLGTPQKAGYTF
TGTGCCAGCAGCCTCGGGACTCCTCAAAAGGCTGGCTACACCTTC
>NA|TRBV18|TRBJ2-1|NA
CASSPSGVAYNEQFF
TGTGCCAGCTCACCGTCAGGGGTCGCCTACAATGAGCAGTTCTTC
>few|TRBV5-1|TRBJ2-7|NA
CASSLHSGEQYF
TGCGCCAGCAGCTTGCATTCAGGCGAGCAGTACTTC
>NA|TRBV14|TRBJ2-5|NA
CASRSTSEETQYF
TGTGCCAGCAGGAGTACTAGTGAAGAGACCCAGTACTTC
>NA|TRBV28|TRBJ1-6|TRBD1
CASSRDSLFRGSPLHF
TGTGCCAGCAGTAGGGACAGTCTTTTTCGGGGTTCACCCCTCCACTTT
>once|TRBV7-9|TRBJ1-5|NA
CASSDGQNNQPQHF
TGTGCCAGCAGCGACGGACAGAATAATCAGCCCCAGCATTTT
>few|TRBV28|TRBJ1-2|TRBD1
CASSLPGQGNYGYTF
TGTGCCAGCAGTTTACCCGGACAGGGAAACTATGGCTACACCTTC
>NA|TRBV10-1|TRBJ2-2|TRBD1
CASSGTGAARAGELFF
TGCGCCAGCAGTGGTACAGGGGCCGCGCGGGCCGGGGAGCTGTTTTTT
>NA|TRBV28|TRBJ1-5|NA
CASSLLVQGLNQPQHF
TGTGCCAGCAGTTTACTGGTACAGGGCCTCAATCAGCCCCAGCATTTT
>NA|TRBV6-5|TRBJ1-1|TRBD1
CASSPMGQMNTEAFF
TGTGCCAGCAGTCCCATGGGACAGATGAACACTGAAGCTTTCTTT
>NA|TRBV6-6|TRBJ1-1|TRBD1
CASSDRGTNTEAFF
TGTGCCAGCAGTGACAGGGGAACGAACACTGAAGCTTTCTTT
>NA|TRBV5-6|TRBJ2-2|TRBD1
CASSPGTGRKTGELFF
TGTGCCAGCAGCCCAGGGACAGGAAGAAAAACCGGGGAGCTGTTTTTT
>NA|TRBV19|TRBJ2-7|TRBD2
CASSPAGGHSYEQYF
TGTGCCAGTAGTCCGGCGGGGGGCCACTCCTACGAGCAGTACTTC
>NA|TRBV4-1|TRBJ2-7|NA
CASSQGYGNSYEQYF
TGCGCCAGCAGCCAAGGATATGGCAACTCCTACGAGCAGTACTTC
>NA|TRBV5-1|TRBJ2-7|TRBD1
CASSLGQGEQYF
TGCGCCAGCAGCTTGGGACAGGGAGAGCAGTACTTC
>NA|TRBV7-8|TRBJ2-3|TRBD2
CASSLASGGWSTDTQYF
TGTGCCAGCAGCTTGGCTAGCGGGGGGTGGAGCACAGATACGCAGTATTTT
>NA|TRBV5-4|TRBJ1-4|NA
CASSLTGKNEKLFF
TGTGCCAGCAGCTTGACAGGGAAGAATGAAAAACTGTTTTTT
>NA|TRBV5-6|TRBJ2-3|NA
CASSLQGRTDTQYF
TGTGCCAGCAGTCTTCAGGGCCGCACAGATACGCAGTATTTT
>NA|TRBV6-5|TRBJ1-1|NA
CASSPTGVMNTEAFF
TGTGCCAGCAGTCCTACGGGGGTAATGAACACTGAAGCTTTCTTT
>NA|TRBV10-2|TRBJ1-1|NA
CASSEQGSGTEAFF
TGCGCCAGCAGTGAACAGGGATCGGGCACTGAAGCTTTCTTT
>NA|TRBV12-3/TRBV12-4|TRBJ1-2|NA
CASARPAGGYTF
TGTGCCAGCGCGCGACCCGCGGGAGGCTACACCTTC
>NA|TRBV27|TRBJ2-1|TRBD2
CASSRDPSGPKRWQFF
TGTGCCAGCAGCCGGGACCCTAGCGGCCCCAAGCGATGGCAGTTCTTC
>NA|TRBV2|TRBJ2-7|TRBD1
CASSGTVGYYEQYF
TGTGCCAGCAGCGGGACAGTAGGTTACTACGAGCAGTACTTC
>NA|TRBV3-1/TRBV3-2|TRBJ2-5|TRBD2
CASSFFSGGTHPTQYF
TGTGCCAGCAGTTTCTTTAGCGGGGGGACCCACCCCACCCAGTACTTC